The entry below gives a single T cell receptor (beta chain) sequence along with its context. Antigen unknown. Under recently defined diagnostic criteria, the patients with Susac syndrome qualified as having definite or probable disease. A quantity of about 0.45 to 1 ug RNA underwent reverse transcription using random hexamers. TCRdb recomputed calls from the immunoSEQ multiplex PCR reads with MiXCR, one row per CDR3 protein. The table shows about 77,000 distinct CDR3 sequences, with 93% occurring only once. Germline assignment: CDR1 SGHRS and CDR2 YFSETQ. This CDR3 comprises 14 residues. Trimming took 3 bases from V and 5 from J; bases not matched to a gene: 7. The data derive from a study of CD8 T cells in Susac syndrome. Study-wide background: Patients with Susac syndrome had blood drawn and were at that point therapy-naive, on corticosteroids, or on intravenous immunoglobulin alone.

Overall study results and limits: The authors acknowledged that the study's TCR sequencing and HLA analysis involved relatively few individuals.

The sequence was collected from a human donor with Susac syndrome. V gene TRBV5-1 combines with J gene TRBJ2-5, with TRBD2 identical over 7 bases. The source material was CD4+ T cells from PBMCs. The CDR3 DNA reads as TGCGCCAGCAGCTCCGGCGGGGGATTGGAGACCCAGTACTTC. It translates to CASSSGGGLETQYF.